Reported below is one T cell receptor beta chain. This entry is derived from a study of cytomegalovirus exposure and HLA in healthy donors. Clones were sequenced by immunoSEQ multiplex PCR, and TCRdb holds only the in-frame ones, with some missing. The data hold 140,000 or so clones, with 87% observed a single time. The germline CDR1 and CDR2 sequences are MGHRA and YSYEKL. Losses at the gene ends were 1 base for V and 6 bases for J; bases not matched to a gene: 11. The CDR3 loop spans 17 amino acids. This chain links TRBV4-1 with TRBJ1-5; 8 bases fit TRBD1. The specimen was PBMCs. The source of this sequence is a man aged 18 to 30 in good health and CMV-seropositive. CDR3 coding DNA: TGCGCCAGCAGCCAAGTTCAGGGGGCAGGTTTCGGTCAGCCCCAGCATTTT. Protein: CASSQVQGAGFGQPQHF.